The 20 T cell receptor beta chains below come from one sample, sequenced in a study of T-cell memory formation after mild COVID-19. TCRdb analysed the 5' RACE reads with MiXCR anew, one entry per CDR3 protein. The sample shows 470,000 or so distinct CDR3 sequences, around 20% of them seen only once. Sequences were obtained from PBMCs or a T cell subset sorted from them (not recorded which). Every receptor here comes from an adult woman who had mild COVID-19 (a few samples of this study predate the infection). Cell type and time point are not known.

This clonotype was counted a few times. The chain joins TRBV4-2 to TRBJ1-1; no clear D. The germline V and J ends were trimmed by 1 base and 1 base, with 13 bases remaining between them. The CDR3 is 16 residues long. Germline values: CDR1 LGHNA, CDR2 YNFKEQ. CDR3 DNA sequence: TGTGCCAGCAGCCAAGGGTGGGGAGAGAGGAACACTGAAGCTTTCTTT. Encoded protein: CASSQGWGERNTEAFF.

This chain connects TRBV14 to TRBJ2-2; 10 bases are a match to TRBD2. CDR3 size: 17 residues. The trim removed 0 bases at V and 4 bases at J, leaving 5 bases unmatched. CDR1 SGHDN and CDR2 FVKESK come from the germline V gene. The CDR3 nucleotides read TGTGCCAGCAGCCAAGATGGACTAGCGGAGGGCACCGGGGAGCTGTTTTTT. Protein product: CASSQDGLAEGTGELFF.

This sequence joins TRBV20-1 and TRBJ2-1, with TRBD2 matching over 15 bases. This CDR3 is 15 amino acids long. The J segment lost 1 base and the V segment lost 5 bases, leaving 0 bases of the junction unmatched. Per the germline V gene, CDR1 is DFQATT and CDR2 is SNEGSKA (reference sequence). The CDR3 coding sequence is TGCAGTGCTGGACTAGCGGGGGGGTCCTACAATGAGCAGTTCTTC. Translating it yields CSAGLAGGSYNEQFF.

This clonotype came up a few times. The CDR3 carries no conserved terminal phenylalanine or tryptophan, so it likely arises from a read error. Because the CDR3's place on the DNA is in doubt, the DNA is left out and the CDR3 is given as listed by TCRdb. The rearrangement joins TRBV5-4 to TRBJ2-1; TRBD2, as called in the table, went unchecked against the DNA. The CDR3 is 11 amino acids long, termini counted. The germline V gene has CDR1 SGHNT and CDR2 YYREEE (reference sequence). CDR3 protein: CASSLTSGGAV.

This chain joins TRBV6-1 and TRBJ2-7; D possibly corresponds to TRBD1 (6 bases). This CDR3 has 15 amino acids. Germline lookup yields CDR1 MNHNS and CDR2 SASEGT. V was shortened by 8 bases and J by 3 bases, with 20 bases between the two germline ends. CDR3 DNA: TGTGCCAGCTCGGTCTTATCAGGGGTAATCTACGAGCAGTACTTC. Its protein is CASSVLSGVIYEQYF.

This clonotype was found many times. The V gene is TRBV7-9, the J gene TRBJ1-5; D unresolved. CDR3 length: 12 amino acids. The germline V and J ends were trimmed by 1 base and 5 bases, with 3 bases remaining between them. Germline CDR1 reads SEHNR; CDR2 reads FQNEAQ (reference sequence). Here the CDR3 reads CASSLGDQPQHF. The CDR3 DNA sequence: TGTGCCAGCAGCTTAGGGGATCAGCCCCAGCATTTT.

The V call is TRBV7-2, the J call TRBJ2-7, with 8 bases lining up with TRBD1. V was clipped by 3 bases and J by 0 bases; unmatched bases: 10. Germline assignment: CDR1 SGHTA and CDR2 FQGNSA. This CDR3 region has 17 residues. The CDR3 spells CASSLEAGGWSSYEQYF. For the CDR3, the DNA is TGTGCCAGCAGCTTGGAGGCAGGGGGCTGGAGCTCCTACGAGCAGTACTTC.

Note on this clonotype: One end of the junction is discordant with germline, which a read error may explain. This rearrangement joins TRBV29-1 to TRBJ2-3, with 7 positions matching TRBD1. The length of the CDR3 is 13 residues. The germline gives CDR1 SQVTM, CDR2 ANQGSEA. This chain's CDR3 is CSGQGTSADAQYF. The CDR3 DNA follows: TGCAGCGGACAGGGAACAAGCGCAGATGCGCAGTATTTT.

This chain connects TRBV7-2 to TRBJ2-7; 7 nucleotides align to TRBD1. The ends lost 0 bases at V and 7 bases at J; junction bases unmatched: 6. CDR1 is SGHTA, CDR2 FQGNSA, per germline. This CDR3 has 14 amino acids. CDR3 protein: CASSLAGQNPEQYF. CDR3 coding DNA: TGTGCCAGCAGCTTAGCGGGACAGAATCCTGAGCAGTACTTC.

V is TRBV11-3 and J is TRBJ2-1; TRBD2 matches 12 bases. Germline V lookup: CDR1 SGHNT, CDR2 YENEEA. The J segment lost 5 bases and the V segment lost 5 bases, leaving 4 bases of the junction unmatched. CDR3 length: 15 residues. CDR3 in amino acids: CASSGRTSGDNEQFF. The CDR3 nucleotides read TGTGCCAGCAGCGGAAGGACTAGCGGGGACAATGAGCAGTTCTTC.

The chain couples TRBV6-1 to TRBJ2-7; perhaps D is TRBD1 or TRBD2 (5 bases each). Trimming shortened V by 6 bases and J by 2 bases, and 11 bases separated the two germline ends. The germline V gene encodes CDR1 MNHNS and CDR2 SASEGT. This CDR3 comprises 13 residues. Here the CDR3 reads CASRGTATYEQYF. The CDR3, as DNA: TGTGCCAGCAGAGGGACGGCCACCTACGAGCAGTACTTC.

This clonotype was seen only a few times. The gene calls are TRBV12-3 or TRBV12-4 and TRBJ2-5; D is uncertain. Trimming left V 6 bases short and J 2 bases short, with 13 bases between. This CDR3 is 14 amino acids long. CDR3 sequence (DNA): TGTGCCAGCAGCGACCCCCCATTACAAGAGACCCAGTACTTC. Protein: CASSDPPLQETQYF.

The table lists this clonotype with many counts. The chain uses TRBV12-3 or TRBV12-4 and TRBJ2-1; no firm D call. The CDR3 has 13 residues. The germline V and J ends were trimmed by 6 bases and 8 bases, with 14 bases remaining between them. The CDR3 DNA reads as TGTGCCAGCAGCCTGGGGATTACGGATGAGCAGTTCTTC. This translates into CASSLGITDEQFF.

A few counts support this clonotype. This chain joins TRBV4-1 and TRBJ2-3; D perhaps matches TRBD2 (5 bases). The germline V gene encodes CDR1 MGHRA and CDR2 YSYEKL. V dropped 0 bases and J dropped 3 bases, with 10 bases sitting between them. CDR3 length: 15 residues. The CDR3 DNA reads TGCGCCAGCAGCCAAGAGTTTCGGGGAACAGATACGCAGTATTTT. Translation: CASSQEFRGTDTQYF.

J is TRBJ2-3 and V is TRBV4-2; 7 bases are a match to TRBD1. Germline lookup yields CDR1 LGHNA and CDR2 YNFKEQ. The CDR3 runs to 16 residues. V was clipped by 3 bases and J by 3 bases; unmatched bases: 9. CDR3 residues: CASSHPTGRGTDTQYF. DNA of the CDR3: TGTGCCAGCAGCCATCCTACGGGCAGGGGGACAGATACGCAGTATTTT.

The chain combines TRBV5-1 with TRBJ1-6, with no clear D. Per the germline V gene, CDR1 is SGHRS and CDR2 is YFSETQ. The CDR3 extends over 14 amino acids. Trimming took off 2 bases at V and 7 bases at J, with 10 bases between the two ends. CDR3 coding DNA: TGCGCCAGCAGCTTTGGACTTTCAAATTCACCCCTCCACTTT. Amino acid sequence: CASSFGLSNSPLHF. Full variable domain (outside the CDR3, taken from reference TRBV5-1 and TRBJ1-6): KAGVTQTPRYLIKTRGQQVTLSCSPISGHRSVSWYQQTPGQGLQFLFEYFSETQRNKGNFPGRFSGRQFSNSRSEMNVSTLELGDSALYLCASSFGLSNSPLHFGNGTRLTVT.

This clonotype was counted a few times. The rearrangement links TRBV18 to TRBJ2-7, with D possibly TRBD2 on 6 matching bases. The V gene lost 3 bases and the J gene lost 5 bases, with 8 bases spanning the gap. The CDR3 is 12 residues long. The germline gives CDR1 KGHSH, CDR2 LQKENI. The CDR3 nucleotides are TGTGCCAGCTCACCCGCGGGGCACGAGCAGTACTTC. This sequence encodes CASSPAGHEQYF.

The gene calls are TRBV6-2 or TRBV6-3 and TRBJ2-1, with D maybe TRBD2 (5 bases). Per the germline V gene, CDR1 is MNHEY and CDR2 is SVGEGT. V was trimmed by 2 bases and J by 5 bases, leaving 13 bases between them. The CDR3 consists of 15 residues. Written as DNA, the CDR3 is TGTGCCAGCAGTTACGTAGTAGCGATAAACAATGAGCAGTTCTTC. Translation: CASSYVVAINNEQFF.

The chain uses TRBV7-9 and TRBJ2-7; 8 bases map to TRBD1. V gave up 4 bases and J gave up 7 bases; unmatched junction bases: 12. This CDR3 is built from 15 residues. Germline V CDR1 and CDR2: SEHNR, FQNEAQ (reference sequence). The CDR3 is CASSSTGTGRREQYF. In DNA form, the CDR3 reads TGTGCCAGCAGCTCGACAGGGACAGGTCGGCGAGAGCAGTACTTC.

This clonotype showed up many times. The V call is TRBV7-8, the J call TRBJ2-1, with a weak D call TRBD2 (5 bases). Trimming took off 1 base at V and 3 bases at J, with 10 bases between the two ends. CDR3 size: 15 residues. Germline CDR1 and CDR2: SGHVS and FQNEAQ. Written as DNA, the CDR3 is TGTGCCAGCAGCTTAGTTGGGAGCGGCTACAATGAGCAGTTCTTC. Amino acids: CASSLVGSGYNEQFF.